Each of the 16 T cell receptor beta chains below was sequenced from the same sample in a study of shared clonotypes between healthy human individuals. The table came from immunoSEQ multiplex PCR; TCRdb's copy has only in-frame clones and leaves some out. The table lists fewer than 1.8 million clones, about 98.5% of them singletons, with around 0.38% in the top ten. Sequenced sample: naive CD4+ T cells sorted from blood. Subset specified: CD45RA+ positively selected. Receptors originate from a man aged 25 to 40 in good health.

The chain is built from TRBV11-1 and TRBJ2-7, with D unresolved. CDR1 is SGHAT and CDR2 is FQDESV in the germline V gene (reference sequence). This CDR3 comprises 13 residues. Trimming took off 7 bases at V and 4 bases at J, with 14 bases between the two ends. The CDR3 bases are TGTGCCAGCACTCACAATCATTTTTACGAGCAGTACTTC. Translation gives CASTHNHFYEQYF. The full variable domain, with the rest looked up from reference TRBV11-1 and TRBJ2-7, is EAEVAQSPRYKITEKSQAVAFWCDPISGHATLYWYRQILGQGPELLVQFQDESVVDDSQLPKDRFSAERLKGVDSTLKIQPAELGDSAMYLCASTHNHFYEQYFGPGTRLTVT.

The CDR3 sequence is CASSQWQGAVNTEAFF. CDR3 nucleotide sequence: TGTGCCAGCTCACAATGGCAGGGGGCTGTGAACACTGAAGCTTTCTTT. The J gene is TRBJ1-1, the V gene TRBV18, with 8 bases lining up with TRBD1. This CDR3 region has 16 residues. The V segment lost 4 bases and the J segment 0 bases; nucleotides outside the gene matches: 7. Per germline, CDR1 KGHSH and CDR2 LQKENI. Drawing the rest from reference TRBV18 and TRBJ1-1, the complete variable domain is NAGVMQNPRHLVRRRGQEARLRCSPMKGHSHVYWYRQLPEEGLKFMVYLQKENIIDESGMPKERFSAEFPKEGPSILRIQQVVRGDSAAYFCASSQWQGAVNTEAFFGQGTRLTVV.

The chain has TRBV5-6 and TRBJ1-5; D remains ambiguous. Germline values: CDR1 SGHDT, CDR2 YYEEEE. V lost 3 bases and J lost 0, with 7 bases in between. The CDR3 is 14 amino acids. CDR3 protein: CASSWTPSNQPQHF. The CDR3 DNA reads TGTGCCAGCAGCTGGACTCCTAGCAATCAGCCCCAGCATTTT.

The CDR3 here is CASSTDRPTSYEQYF. The CDR3 DNA reads as TGTGCCAGCAGCACGGACAGACCCACATCCTACGAGCAGTACTTC. This sequence joins TRBV7-2 and TRBJ2-7; a weak D match, TRBD1 (6 bases). Trimming left V 5 bases short and J 1 base short, with 15 bases between. CDR1 SGHTA and CDR2 FQGNSA come from the germline V gene. The CDR3 has 15 residues.

The chain joins TRBV29-1 to TRBJ2-1; 9 bases align to TRBD2. The CDR3 runs 15 residues. V was pared by 3 bases and J by 5 bases, with 8 bases of the junction left unmatched. The V gene's germline CDR1 is SQVTM and CDR2 ANQGSEA. The CDR3 protein is CSVEAHRLADNEQFF. The CDR3 coding sequence is TGCAGCGTTGAGGCCCACCGACTAGCGGACAATGAGCAGTTCTTC.

This clone was detected once. The rearrangement links TRBV7-8 to TRBJ2-7, with D unresolved. The CDR3 is 11 amino acids. Trimming pared 5 bases from V and 6 bases from J, leaving 8 bases between. Germline V gene sequence: CDR1 SGHVS, CDR2 FQNEAQ. The DNA of the CDR3 is TGTGCCAGCAGCACACCCAGCGAGCAGTACTTC. Translation gives CASSTPSEQYF.

This rearrangement joins TRBV4-2 to TRBJ2-3; D is possibly TRBD1 or TRBD2 (6 bases each). Deletions cut 3 bases from V and 0 bases from J, with 19 bases between. This CDR3 region has 18 residues. Germline CDR1 and CDR2: LGHNA and YNFKEQ. The DNA for the CDR3 is TGTGCCAGCAGCCATCCCTATGGGGGGCGGATTAGCACAGATACGCAGTATTTT. Encoded protein: CASSHPYGGRISTDTQYF.

CDR3 amino acids: CASSAGAYEQYF. CDR3 DNA sequence: TGCGCCAGCAGTGCAGGGGCCTACGAGCAGTACTTC. The rearrangement links TRBV10-2 to TRBJ2-7; possible D gene TRBD1, 6 bases. Germline CDR1 reads WSHSY; CDR2 reads SAAADI. V lost 4 bases and J 2 bases, leaving 6 bases between the germline ends. This CDR3 has 12 residues.

With respect to this clone: Other nucleotide sequences in the sample specify the same CDR3. This chain connects TRBV11-2 to TRBJ2-7, with 10 bases that match TRBD1. The CDR3 has 15 residues. Germline values: CDR1 SGHAT, CDR2 FQNNGV. V trimming: 3 bases; J trimming: 4 bases; junction bases outside the gene matches: 6. In DNA form, the CDR3 reads TGTGCCAGCAGCTTGGGGGACAGGGGTTTTTACGAGCAGTACTTC. Amino acid sequence: CASSLGDRGFYEQYF. The full variable domain, with the rest looked up from reference TRBV11-2 and TRBJ2-7, is EAGVAQSPRYKIIEKRQSVAFWCNPISGHATLYWYQQILGQGPKLLIQFQNNGVVDDSQLPKDRFSAERLKGVDSTLKIQPAKLEDSAVYLCASSLGDRGFYEQYFGPGTRLTVT.

The gene calls are TRBV18 and TRBJ2-5, with 7 nucleotides matching TRBD2. V gave up 8 bases and J gave up 1 base; unmatched junction bases: 4. Germline loops: CDR1 KGHSH, CDR2 LQKENI. The CDR3 consists of 13 residues. The CDR3 DNA reads TGTGCCAGCGGGAGGGACCTCCAAGAGACCCAGTACTTC. Translating gives CASGRDLQETQYF.

This clone has just one count. The V gene is TRBV10-1, the J gene TRBJ2-2; TRBD2 is a possible D gene (5 bases). CDR1 is WNHNN and CDR2 is SYGVQD in the germline V gene (reference sequence). This CDR3 is 15 amino acids long. V shed 4 bases and J shed 0 bases, with 9 bases lying between them. CDR3 DNA sequence: TGCGCCAGCAGTGGGAGGACTGCGAACACCGGGGAGCTGTTTTTT. Its translation: CASSGRTANTGELFF.

This sequence joins TRBV11-2 and TRBJ2-2; D is unresolved. Looked up from germline, CDR1 is SGHAT and CDR2 is FQNNGV. The CDR3 spans 15 residues. The V and J ends lost 5 bases and 7 bases respectively, with 17 bases between them. This CDR3 is CASSQRYRNYGELFF. The CDR3 DNA sequence: TGTGCCAGCAGCCAGAGGTACAGAAACTACGGGGAGCTGTTTTTT.

The gene calls are TRBV7-2 and TRBJ1-2; D gene unclear. Germline V CDR1 and CDR2: SGHTA, FQGNSA. CDR3 size: 16 residues. V was trimmed by 5 bases and J by 7 bases, leaving 23 bases between them. CDR3 nucleotide sequence: TGTGCCAGCAGCCATGGCGAGGGATTTTCGGGTGGTGGCTACACCTTC. The encoded protein is CASSHGEGFSGGGYTF. The complete variable domain, with remaining parts taken from reference TRBV7-2 and TRBJ1-2, reads GAGVSQSPSNKVTEKGKDVELRCDPISGHTALYWYRQSLGQGLEFLIYFQGNSAPDKSGLPSDRFSAERTGGSVSTLTIQRTQQEDSAVYLCASSHGEGFSGGGYTFGSGTRLTVV.

The chain has TRBV5-4 and TRBJ2-7; D ambiguous. The CDR3 length is 12 residues. Germline CDR1 is SGHNT and CDR2 is YYREEE (reference sequence). V was trimmed by 4 bases and J by 3 bases, leaving 8 bases between them. This chain's CDR3 is CASSPDGYEQYF. The CDR3 coding sequence is TGTGCCAGCAGCCCGGACGGCTACGAGCAGTACTTC.

This chain uses TRBV11-3 with TRBJ2-1; 10 bases fit TRBD1. V trimming: 8 bases; J trimming: 6 bases; junction bases outside the gene matches: 7. Germline CDR1 SGHNT, CDR2 YENEEA. There are 14 residues in the CDR3. This CDR3 is CASGQGQGSNEQFF. The CDR3 coding sequence is TGTGCCAGCGGCCAGGGACAGGGGTCCAATGAGCAGTTCTTC.

Concerning this clone: Other DNA sequences from this sample encode an identical CDR3 as well. The J gene is TRBJ2-7, the V gene TRBV10-3, with D tentatively TRBD1 or TRBD2 (5 bases each). The CDR3 length is 12 residues. V lost 2 bases and J lost 4, with 6 bases in between. CDR1 and CDR2 from the germline V gene are ENHRY and SYGVKD. The CDR3 is CAISEEGYEQYF. DNA of the CDR3: TGTGCCATCAGTGAGGAGGGGTACGAGCAGTACTTC.